This T cell receptor (beta chain) was observed in a study of PD-1 blockade in mismatch repair-deficient tumors. At the level of the study: Patients had eleven to twelve mismatch repair-deficient cancer types, all previously treated and progressing.

This CDR3 contains 16 residues. The junction had 12 bases not matched to a gene; V was cut back by 5 bases and J by 3 bases. The germline gives CDR1 SEHNR, CDR2 FQNEAQ (reference sequence). Every patient had mismatch repair deficiency by PCR or immunohistochemistry. TCR sequencing covered a few patients who responded to pembrolizumab. Produced via immunoSEQ multiplex PCR; TCRdb's table is partial and in-frame only. This sample yields around 120,000 clones, of which 85% to 90% are seen a single time; about 13% belongs to the top ten. This specimen consisted of peripheral blood, obtained 44 weeks after starting pembrolizumab. The rearrangement joins TRBV7-9 to TRBJ1-2; TRBD1 matches at 7 bases. This clonotype originated in an adult with mismatch repair-deficient cancer. DNA of the CDR3: TGTGCCAGCAGCCGGCCCGGGACAGCGGGGGACTATGGCTACACCTTC. Translation gives CASSRPGTAGDYGYTF.